These 15 T cell receptor beta chains came from one sample sequenced in a study of response to subunit inactivated influenza vaccine. TCRdb reanalysed the RT-PCR reads using MiXCR and keeps one entry per CDR3 protein. The sample lists 400,000 to 550,000 distinct CDR3 sequences, roughly 27% occurring once. This specimen was CD4+ T cells sorted from PBMCs, taken about 5 days after vaccination. All receptors derive from a man aged 45-60 years who received an inactivated influenza vaccine.

This clonotype was counted between two and nine times. The gene calls are TRBV7-9 and TRBJ1-6; 8 bases are a match to TRBD1. Trimming took 6 bases from V and 8 from J; bases not matched to a gene: 6. The CDR3 length is 14 residues. The germline gives CDR1 SEHNR, CDR2 FQNEAQ (reference sequence). DNA for the CDR3: TGTGCCAGCAGACCGACAGGGGAGCATTCACCCCTCCACTTT. It translates to CASRPTGEHSPLHF.

In this sample, this clonotype turned up a few times. The chain uses TRBV4-3 and TRBJ2-1, with D unresolved. Germline CDR1 is LGHNA and CDR2 is YSLEER. The V end was cut by 0 bases, the J end by 0 bases, with 12 bases between. This CDR3 comprises 17 residues. CDR3 sequence: CASSQDRWAVSYNEQFF. The CDR3 nucleotides are TGCGCCAGCAGCCAAGATAGGTGGGCAGTCTCCTACAATGAGCAGTTCTTC.

This clonotype has a single count. The chain joins TRBV27 to TRBJ1-5; D possibly corresponds to TRBD1 (5 bases). This CDR3 is built from 12 residues. V was shortened by 4 bases and J by 7 bases, with 8 bases between the two germline ends. Germline CDR1 is MNHEY and CDR2 is SMNVEV (reference sequence). CDR3 coding DNA: TGTGCCAGCAGTTCCGGGGCCCAGCCCCAGCATTTT. It translates to CASSSGAQPQHF.

This clonotype was counted at least ten times. The chain combines TRBV5-1 with TRBJ1-6; 9 positions agree with TRBD1. CDR3 length equals 14 residues. In germline, CDR1 is SGHRS, CDR2 YFSETQ. The V and J ends lost 4 bases and 6 bases, in that order; junction bases with no gene match: 2. CDR3 residues: CASSPTGGNSPLHF. For the CDR3, the DNA is TGCGCCAGCAGCCCGACAGGGGGTAATTCACCCCTCCACTTT.

The rearrangement links TRBV20-1 to TRBJ2-3; the match to TRBD2 covers 8 bases. With 7 bases clipped from V and 5 bases from J, the junction kept 11 bases outside the gene matches. The CDR3 consists of 14 residues. CDR1 and CDR2 from the germline V gene are DFQATT and SNEGSKA (reference sequence). The chain's CDR3 is CSGTPGGPKDTQYF. In nucleotides, the CDR3 is TGCAGTGGCACTCCGGGGGGGCCCAAAGATACGCAGTATTTT.

J is TRBJ2-7 and V is TRBV5-1; D uncertain. The germline V and J ends were trimmed by 0 bases and 2 bases, with 9 bases remaining between them. The CDR3 is made up of 14 amino acids. Germline V gives CDR1 SGHRS, CDR2 YFSETQ. Here the CDR3 DNA reads TGCGCCAGCAGCTTGGATGTCCCGCCCTACGAGCAGTACTTC. Its protein product is CASSLDVPPYEQYF.

The chain combines TRBV4-1 with TRBJ2-6, with D possibly TRBD2 on 5 matching bases. This CDR3 has 16 residues. Germline V gene lookup returns CDR1 MGHRA and CDR2 YSYEKL. V shed 5 bases and J shed 3 bases, with 14 bases lying between them. The CDR3 DNA is TGCGCCAGCAGCGAAGTTATGACTAATGGGGCCAACGTCCTGACTTTC. Translated, it gives CASSEVMTNGANVLTF.

The chain links TRBV25-1 to TRBJ2-7, with 7 bases lining up with TRBD1. J lost 6 bases, V lost 5 bases, and 7 bases had no gene match. CDR1 and CDR2 (germline): MGHDK, SYGVNS. CDR3 size: 13 residues. The CDR3: CASSRQGIGEQYF. CDR3 nucleotides: TGTGCCAGCAGTCGACAGGGTATTGGCGAGCAGTACTTC.

The rearrangement joins TRBV7-2 to TRBJ2-2; TRBD1 agrees at 9 bases. V was clipped by 3 bases and J by 6 bases; unmatched bases: 5. CDR3 length: 15 amino acids. Germline V gives CDR1 SGHTA, CDR2 FQGNSA. CDR3 nucleotide sequence: TGTGCCAGCAGCTTTTGGACAGGGGCTTCCGGGGAGCTGTTTTTT. Residues: CASSFWTGASGELFF.

The gene calls are TRBV29-1 and TRBJ2-2, with D perhaps assigned TRBD1 or TRBD2 (6 bases each). Trimming stripped 6 bases from V and 7 bases from J, with 15 bases between. From germline, CDR1 is SQVTM and CDR2 ANQGSEA. The CDR3 contains 13 residues. CDR3 sequence (DNA): TGCAGCGTCATACCACAGGGAGGCGGGGAGCTGTTTTTT. This encodes CSVIPQGGGELFF.

This chain connects TRBV28 to TRBJ2-5; D is perhaps TRBD1 (5 bases). V shed 7 bases and J shed 1 base, with 10 bases lying between them. The CDR3 covers 13 residues. Germline V gene data show CDR1 as MDHEN and CDR2 as SYDVKM. In nucleotides, the CDR3 is TGTGCCAGCAAACAGGCCATCCAAGAGACCCAGTACTTC. This translates into CASKQAIQETQYF.

CDR3 loop: CASSQDSDTQYF. Written as DNA, the CDR3 is TGTGCCAGCAGCCAAGATAGTGATACGCAGTATTTT. The rearrangement links TRBV14 to TRBJ2-3, with D hard to call. The CDR3 totals 12 residues. The ends were cut back, 0 bases at V and 6 bases at J, with 4 bases in the middle. CDR1 and CDR2 (germline): SGHDN, FVKESK.

Comments on this clonotype: At one end, the junction sequence differs from germline, possibly due to a read error. V gene TRBV6-2 or TRBV6-3 combines with J gene TRBJ2-1; 7 bases agree with TRBD2. Germline CDR1 and CDR2: MNHEY and SVGEGT. The CDR3 has 17 residues. CDR3: CSSSFSSGPSSYNEQFF. The CDR3 DNA is TGTTCCAGCAGTTTTAGTAGCGGGCCGAGCTCCTACAATGAGCAGTTCTTC.

This chain uses TRBV5-1 with TRBJ2-6; D is perhaps TRBD1 (6 bases). V lost 3 bases and J lost 0, with 13 bases in between. Germline CDR1 is SGHRS and CDR2 is YFSETQ. There are 17 residues in the CDR3. CDR3 amino acids: CASSWGPGISGANVLTF. CDR3 DNA sequence: TGCGCCAGCAGCTGGGGGCCAGGGATCTCTGGGGCCAACGTCCTGACTTTC.

V and J are TRBV20-1 and TRBJ2-3; 10 bases are a match to TRBD2. V was clipped by 0 bases and J by 2 bases; unmatched bases: 11. The germline gives CDR1 DFQATT, CDR2 SNEGSKA (reference sequence). The CDR3 is 18 residues long. CDR3 nucleotides: TGCAGTGCTAGAGACAGTGGGGCTAGCGGGGGTACCACAGATACGCAGTATTTT. Its protein is CSARDSGASGGTTDTQYF.